The 15 T cell receptor beta chains in this list originate from one sample, sequenced in a study of blood T cells in healthy people across ages. Primers used in a second PCR of about 7 to 12 cycles were a sample-barcoded 5' primer and a J-beta primer mix. Each CDR3 protein is one row after TCRdb ran MiXCR on the 5' RACE reads. The sample records 800,000 to 1,300,000 distinct CDR3 sequences, roughly 24% being singletons. The same sample was also studied in work on T cells of mothers and their children.

The sequenced sample consisted of blood. The receptor set was obtained from a girl aged 2 to 9 in good health.

The chain is built from TRBV20-1 and TRBJ2-7; the D is unclear. Germline values: CDR1 DFQATT, CDR2 SNEGSKA (reference sequence). The length of the CDR3 is 13 residues. V dropped 6 bases and J dropped 7 bases, with 19 bases sitting between them. Written as DNA, the CDR3 is TGCAGTGCAGCCGCCCGCACAGTCAATGAGCAGTACTTC. This codes for CSAAARTVNEQYF.

J is TRBJ2-3 and V is TRBV20-1; D remains unclear. Trimming removed 7 bases from V and 2 bases from J, with 16 bases in between. Germline assignment: CDR1 DFQATT and CDR2 SNEGSKA (reference sequence). The CDR3 loop spans 14 amino acids. This CDR3 is CSVHSGTFTDTQYF. The CDR3 DNA follows: TGCAGTGTCCATTCAGGAACATTCACAGATACGCAGTATTTT.

The table lists this clonotype with many counts. V is TRBV5-1 and J is TRBJ2-5; maybe TRBD2 (6 bases). CDR1 and CDR2 from the germline V gene are SGHRS and YFSETQ. V was cut by 4 bases and J by 4 bases, with 17 bases left in between. The CDR3 is 15 amino acids. The CDR3 loop reads CASSLGLRRGETQYF. The CDR3 coding sequence is TGCGCCAGCAGCCTGGGACTCAGACGAGGAGAGACCCAGTACTTC.

This clonotype was counted between two and nine times. The chain employs TRBV5-1 and TRBJ1-3; TRBD1 agrees at 7 bases. This CDR3 is built from 18 residues. Trimming removed 4 bases from V and 0 bases from J; junction bases left unmatched: 13. Germline values: CDR1 SGHRS, CDR2 YFSETQ. The CDR3 loop is CASSPDRYGTVSGNTIYF. The DNA for the CDR3 is TGCGCCAGCAGCCCCGACCGTTACGGGACAGTCTCTGGAAACACCATATATTTT.

The CDR3: CASSQYRGTDTQYF. CDR3 in DNA: TGCGCCAGCAGCCAATACCGGGGTACTGATACGCAGTATTTT. The chain has TRBV4-3 and TRBJ2-3, with D tentatively TRBD2 (5 bases). With 2 bases removed from V and 6 bases from J, the gap between germline ends came to 12 bases. Germline V gives CDR1 LGHNA, CDR2 YSLEER. The CDR3 length is 14 residues.

This chain uses TRBV5-1 with TRBJ2-4, with D tentatively TRBD1 or TRBD2 (6 bases each). The V gene's germline CDR1 is SGHRS and CDR2 YFSETQ. The CDR3 loop spans 13 amino acids. Trimming left V 0 bases short and J 9 bases short, with 10 bases between. In DNA form, the CDR3 reads TGCGCCAGCAGCTTGGTGGAGGGGGGCATTCAGTACTTC. It encodes CASSLVEGGIQYF.

This clonotype was seen a handful of times. This chain connects TRBV12-3 or TRBV12-4 to TRBJ2-3; D tentatively reads TRBD1 or TRBD2 (5 bases each). The CDR3 runs to 16 residues. V dropped 6 bases and J dropped 0 bases, with 16 bases sitting between them. The CDR3 is CASRRRRDPSTDTQYF. The CDR3 region has the DNA TGTGCCAGCAGGCGGCGCCGGGACCCCAGCACAGATACGCAGTATTTT.

This chain connects TRBV7-2 to TRBJ2-5; weak D call: TRBD1 (6 bases). The J call is doubtful: the DNA matches TRBJ2-1 better. Germline V CDR1 and CDR2: SGHTA, FQGNSA. This CDR3 region has 14 residues. The CDR3 here is CASSLVGGDSEQFF. In DNA, the CDR3 is TGTGCCAGCAGCTTGGTTGGGGGCGACAGTGAGCAGTTCTTC.

As to this clonotype: A junction boundary mismatches the germline segment, possibly from a read error. This rearrangement joins TRBV14 to TRBJ1-4; D gene uncertain. Per germline, CDR1 SGHDN and CDR2 FVKESK. This CDR3 contains 14 residues. The CDR3, as DNA: TGTGCCAGCAGCCAAGTAGTGGCGGCTGAAAAAGTGTTTTTT. As protein: CASSQVVAAEKVFF.

This clonotype was counted between two and nine times. The genes are TRBV6-1 and TRBJ2-7; D gene unclear. CDR3 length: 13 residues. In germline, CDR1 is MNHNS, CDR2 SASEGT. V was trimmed by 3 bases and J by 2 bases, leaving 8 bases between them. Here the CDR3 reads CASSEKGTYEQYF. CDR3 DNA: TGTGCCAGCAGTGAGAAAGGGACCTACGAGCAGTACTTC.

The table lists this clonotype with a few counts. J is TRBJ2-6 and V is TRBV29-1, with D possibly being TRBD2 (6 bases). This CDR3 comprises 16 residues. Between the trimmed V and J ends, which lost 7 bases and 0 bases, there was a span of 16 bases. Germline V lookup: CDR1 SQVTM, CDR2 ANQGSEA. The CDR3 DNA sequence: TGCAGCGGGGGGGACTTATCTAGCTCTGGGGCCAACGTCCTGACTTTC. Its protein product is CSGGDLSSSGANVLTF.

The sample holds a few counts of this clonotype. V usage is TRBV29-1 and J usage is TRBJ1-1; TRBD1 might be the D (6 bases). CDR1 is SQVTM and CDR2 is ANQGSEA in the germline V gene. CDR3 length: 17 amino acids. V dropped 0 bases and J dropped 2 bases, with 19 bases sitting between them. The CDR3 sequence: CSVEDPSRGGTNTEAFF. CDR3 in DNA: TGCAGCGTTGAAGATCCTTCAAGGGGGGGGACTAACACTGAAGCTTTCTTT.

This clonotype has more than one count but fewer than ten. The chain uses TRBV6-5 and TRBJ2-5; D is ambiguous. The J call may be faulty, since TRBJ2-7 better matches the DNA end. The CDR3 runs to 13 residues. The germline gives CDR1 MNHEY, CDR2 SVGAGI. The CDR3 DNA sequence: TGTGCCAGCAGTTACGGGGTTCCCTACGAGCAGTACTTC. Its protein product is CASSYGVPYEQYF.

The chain links TRBV6-5 to TRBJ2-7, with D maybe TRBD2 (6 bases). Trimming pared 6 bases from V and 2 bases from J, leaving 14 bases between. The CDR3 sequence is 14 residues long. Germline V gene lookup returns CDR1 MNHEY and CDR2 SVGAGI. The CDR3 reads CASRVLAGTYEQYF. For the CDR3, the DNA is TGTGCCAGCAGAGTACTAGCAGGGACCTACGAGCAGTACTTC.

V gene TRBV29-1 combines with J gene TRBJ1-2, with a weak D call TRBD1 (5 bases). V was trimmed by 3 bases and J by 4 bases, leaving 12 bases between them. This CDR3 is built from 13 residues. CDR1 SQVTM and CDR2 ANQGSEA come from the germline V gene. This chain's CDR3 is CSVDGAGPYGYTF. DNA for the CDR3: TGCAGCGTTGACGGGGCAGGCCCCTATGGCTACACCTTC.